These 10 T cell receptor beta chains came from one sample sequenced in a study of cytomegalovirus exposure and HLA in healthy donors. This PCR relied on a set of 60 Vbeta primers and 13 Jbeta primers. Using immunoSEQ multiplex PCR, the repertoire was profiled, and TCRdb retains in-frame clones only, with some absent. The table includes 160,000 or so clones, approximately 86% detected once. Sequenced input: PBMCs. These receptors were taken from a woman between 18 and 30 years old in good health and CMV-seronegative.

The V and J genes are TRBV19 and TRBJ1-2; 7 bases map to TRBD1. V dropped 6 bases and J dropped 10; count of bases not matched to a gene: 11. Germline CDR1 is LNHDA and CDR2 is SQIVND (reference sequence). This CDR3 has 13 amino acids. The CDR3 loop is CASRETGKEYYTF. CDR3 sequence (DNA): TGTGCCAGTAGGGAGACAGGGAAAGAATACTACACCTTC.

This clone was recorded a few times. This sequence joins TRBV6-4 and TRBJ2-3; possibly TRBD2 for D (5 bases). The CDR3 loop spans 14 amino acids. V lost 6 bases and J lost 4, with 14 bases in between. CDR1 and CDR2 (germline): MRHNA, SNTAGT. CDR3 protein: CASSATSSADTQYF. The CDR3 DNA reads as TGTGCCAGCAGCGCCACTAGTTCCGCAGATACGCAGTATTTT.

Only one count was recorded for this clone. V is TRBV7-2 and J is TRBJ2-7; tentatively, D is TRBD2 (5 bases). CDR1 is SGHTA, CDR2 FQGNSA, per germline. CDR3 length: 11 residues. Trimming stripped 8 bases from V and 3 bases from J, with 8 bases between. The CDR3 nucleotides read TGTGCCAGCGGAGCGGTCTACGAGCAGTACTTC. Amino acid sequence: CASGAVYEQYF.

The rearrangement joins TRBV28 to TRBJ2-1, with TRBD2 as a possible D gene (5 bases). CDR1 is MDHEN and CDR2 is SYDVKM in the germline V gene. This CDR3 contains 16 residues. V lost 5 bases and J 0 bases, leaving 14 bases between the germline ends. For the CDR3, the DNA is TGTGCCAGCAGTCTAACCGGACTGAGCTCCTACAATGAGCAGTTCTTC. It encodes CASSLTGLSSYNEQFF.

The chain links TRBV19 to TRBJ2-7; 11 bases match TRBD2. The trim removed 9 bases at V and 0 bases at J, leaving 4 bases unmatched. The CDR3 is 14 amino acids. Germline V gene sequence: CDR1 LNHDA, CDR2 SQIVND (reference sequence). Here the CDR3 DNA reads TGTGCCAGCTCGGGACTAGCGGTCTCCTACGAGCAGTACTTC. Its translation is CASSGLAVSYEQYF.

The rearrangement links TRBV18 to TRBJ2-5, with D possibly TRBD2 on 6 matching bases. Per the germline V gene, CDR1 is KGHSH and CDR2 is LQKENI. The CDR3 loop spans 15 amino acids. V gave up 0 bases and J gave up 2 bases, with 10 bases separating them. The CDR3 DNA reads TGTGCCAGCTCACCACCCTGGGACTCTCAAGAGACCCAGTACTTC. Its translation is CASSPPWDSQETQYF.

The genes are TRBV7-9 and TRBJ2-1, with TRBD2 matching over 14 bases. The ends lost 5 bases at V and 7 bases at J; junction bases unmatched: 7. This CDR3 is 16 amino acids long. Germline V lookup: CDR1 SEHNR, CDR2 FQNEAQ (reference sequence). CDR3 protein: CASSTTSGGAENEQFF. In nucleotides, the CDR3 is TGTGCCAGCAGCACGACTAGCGGGGGGGCGGAAAATGAGCAGTTCTTC. The variable domain in full, completed from reference TRBV7-9 and TRBJ2-1, reads DTGVSQNPRHKITKRGQNVTFRCDPISEHNRLYWYRQTLGQGPEFLTYFQNEAQLEKSRLLSDRFSAERPKGSFSTLEIQRTEQGDSAMYLCASSTTSGGAENEQFFGPGTRLTVL.

This rearrangement joins TRBV29-1 to TRBJ2-3, with 9 bases lining up with TRBD1. Trimming cost V 6 bases and J 4 bases; bases outside gene matches: 8. The germline gives CDR1 SQVTM, CDR2 ANQGSEA. The CDR3 extends over 14 amino acids. The CDR3 region has the DNA TGCAGCGTACAGACAGGGGGATTGCCAGATACGCAGTATTTT. Protein sequence: CSVQTGGLPDTQYF.

The J gene is TRBJ1-2, the V gene TRBV7-9; D is undetermined. The CDR3 has 15 amino acids. Trimming took 0 bases from V and 5 from J, leaving 13 bases between them. Germline lookup yields CDR1 SEHNR and CDR2 FQNEAQ (reference sequence). The CDR3 spells CASSLAGRRNYGYTF. In DNA form, the CDR3 reads TGTGCCAGCAGCTTAGCCGGACGGAGGAATTATGGCTACACCTTC.

The CDR3 reads CASSVLQGENTEAFF. CDR3 bases: TGTGCCAGCAGCGTCCTACAGGGTGAAAACACTGAAGCTTTCTTT. The chain is built from TRBV11-2 and TRBJ1-1, with D possibly matching TRBD1 (6 bases). The ends were cut back, 5 bases at V and 2 bases at J, with 15 bases in the middle. The CDR3 loop spans 15 amino acids. Germline loops: CDR1 SGHAT, CDR2 FQNNGV.